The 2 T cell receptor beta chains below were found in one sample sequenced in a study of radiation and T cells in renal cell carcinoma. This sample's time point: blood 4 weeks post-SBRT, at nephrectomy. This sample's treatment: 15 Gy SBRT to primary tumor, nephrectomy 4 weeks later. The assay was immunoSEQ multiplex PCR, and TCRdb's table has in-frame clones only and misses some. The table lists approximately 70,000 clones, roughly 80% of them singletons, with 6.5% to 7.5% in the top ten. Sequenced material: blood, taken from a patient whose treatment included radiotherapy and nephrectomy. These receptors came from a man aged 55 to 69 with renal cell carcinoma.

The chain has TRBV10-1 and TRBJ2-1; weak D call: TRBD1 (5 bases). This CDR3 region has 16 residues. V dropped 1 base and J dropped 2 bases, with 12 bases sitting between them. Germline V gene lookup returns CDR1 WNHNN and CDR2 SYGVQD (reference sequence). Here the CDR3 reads CASSEYGQPAYNEQFF. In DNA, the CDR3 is TGCGCCAGCAGTGAGTACGGACAACCGGCCTACAATGAGCAGTTCTTC.

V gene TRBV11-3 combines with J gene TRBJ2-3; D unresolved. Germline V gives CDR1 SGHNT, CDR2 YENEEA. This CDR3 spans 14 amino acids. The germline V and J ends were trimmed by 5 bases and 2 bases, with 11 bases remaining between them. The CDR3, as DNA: TGTGCCAGCAGCCGTGGTCTTGCCACAGATACGCAGTATTTT. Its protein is CASSRGLATDTQYF.